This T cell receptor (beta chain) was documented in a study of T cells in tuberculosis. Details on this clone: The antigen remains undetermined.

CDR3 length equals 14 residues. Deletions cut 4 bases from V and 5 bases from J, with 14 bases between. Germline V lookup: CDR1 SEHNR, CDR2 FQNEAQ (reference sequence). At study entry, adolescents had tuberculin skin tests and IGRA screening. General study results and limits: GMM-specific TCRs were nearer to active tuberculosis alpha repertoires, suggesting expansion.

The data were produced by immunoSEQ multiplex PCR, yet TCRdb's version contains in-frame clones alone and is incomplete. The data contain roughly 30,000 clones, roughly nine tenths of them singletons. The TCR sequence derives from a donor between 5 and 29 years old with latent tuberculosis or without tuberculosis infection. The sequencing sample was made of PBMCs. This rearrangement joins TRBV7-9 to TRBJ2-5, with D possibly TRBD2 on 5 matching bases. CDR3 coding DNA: TGTGCCAGCAGCTCGCAAGGATCGGGGGAGACCCAGTACTTC. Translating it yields CASSSQGSGETQYF.